This T cell receptor (beta chain) is drawn from a study of T cell repertoires in cytomegalovirus infection. Study-level results: Within the response measured ex vivo, HLA-C-restricted CMV-specific TCR beta clonotypes were dominant.

This clonotype was observed a few times. Its antigen remains unknown. TCRdb reanalysed the reads using MiXCR and keeps one entry per CDR3 protein. Of 650,000 to 900,000 distinct CDR3 sequences in the sample, about 29% were seen once. V gave up 0 bases and J gave up 3 bases, with 12 bases separating them. Germline V gene data show CDR1 as SEHNR and CDR2 as FQNEAQ (reference sequence). This CDR3 has 16 amino acids. The input for sequencing was cultured CD8+ T cells from PBMCs, taken from culture after CMV antigen stimulation. The source is a human donor in good health (CMV status not recorded). Some clones in this sample may be carry-over from other donors' samples. The chain couples TRBV7-9 to TRBJ1-5; D remains ambiguous. Here the CDR3 reads CASSLAVKGYNQPQHF. The CDR3 DNA sequence: TGTGCCAGCAGCTTAGCGGTAAAGGGATACAATCAGCCCCAGCATTTT.